A selection of T cell receptor beta chains follows, all from one sample in a study of blood T cell repertoires in COVID-19. Generated by immunoSEQ multiplex PCR, the TCRdb table keeps only in-frame clones and is missing some. The profile shows about 69,000 clones, approximately 78% of them singletons. The sequenced material came from peripheral blood. The source is a woman at least 80 years old with acute or convalescent COVID-19. Both conserved end residues are part of each CDR3. A D gene is named only where the DNA matches it firmly. Only part of the rows carry a size: once, few, many, or a class if the clone is expanded.

-	TRBV3-1/TRBV3-2	TRBJ2-5	-	CASSQASGQETQYF	TGTGCCAGCAGCCAAGCCAGCGGGCAAGAGACCCAGTACTTC
-	TRBV19	TRBJ1-2	-	CASNPGYGYTF	TGTGCCAGTAACCCCGGCTATGGCTACACCTTC
-	TRBV7-8	TRBJ1-5	-	CASSFRTVNQPQHF	TGTGCCAGCAGCTTCCGGACAGTCAATCAGCCCCAGCATTTT
once	TRBV19	TRBJ1-5	-	CASSIGGGPQHF	TGTGCCAGTAGTATCGGGGGAGGGCCCCAGCATTTT
-	TRBV4-1	TRBJ2-1	-	CASSQAEYNEQFF	TGCGCCAGCAGCCAAGCCGAGTACAATGAGCAGTTCTTC
few	TRBV11-2	TRBJ1-6	-	CASSSGQTYNSPLHF	TGTGCCAGCAGCTCCGGACAGACATATAATTCACCCCTCCACTTT
-	TRBV5-5	TRBJ2-7	TRBD1	CASSTGQGAYYEQYF	TGTGCCAGCAGCACTGGACAGGGGGCTTACTACGAGCAGTACTTC
-	TRBV18	TRBJ1-1	-	CASSLGTPVTEAFF	TGTGCCAGCTCACTCGGGACACCCGTTACTGAAGCTTTCTTT
-	TRBV5-4	TRBJ2-3	-	CASSLVAGQDTQYF	TGTGCCAGCAGCTTGGTGGCGGGGCAAGATACGCAGTATTTT
-	TRBV5-1	TRBJ1-4	-	CASSSGHEPATNEKLFF	TGCGCCAGCAGCTCTGGACATGAACCTGCAACTAATGAAAAACTGTTTTTT
-	TRBV11-2	TRBJ2-1	-	CASSFGGRSGVSYNEQFF	TGTGCCAGCAGCTTCGGGGGACGCTCTGGGGTTTCCTACAATGAGCAGTTCTTC
-	TRBV4-1	TRBJ2-5	-	CASSQDGGETQYF	TGCGCCAGCAGCCAAGACGGGGGAGAGACCCAGTACTTC
few	TRBV6-6	TRBJ1-4	TRBD1	CASDLGQGAGEKLFF	TGTGCCAGCGACCTCGGACAGGGGGCGGGAGAAAAACTGTTTTTT
-	TRBV6-4	TRBJ2-3	TRBD1	CASSRDGTGGTDTQYF	TGTGCCAGCAGCCGGGATGGGACAGGGGGCACAGATACGCAGTATTTT
-	TRBV30	TRBJ2-7	TRBD2	CAWIQLAGVEWAYEQYF	TGTGCCTGGATTCAACTAGCGGGGGTTGAGTGGGCCTACGAGCAGTACTTC
-	TRBV18	TRBJ1-1	-	CASSPTVSTEAFF	TGTGCCAGCTCACCGACAGTGAGCACTGAAGCTTTCTTT
-	TRBV5-1	TRBJ2-6	TRBD2	CASSLSSGGLWGANVLTF	TGCGCCAGCAGCTTGTCGTCGGGAGGTCTTTGGGGGGCCAACGTCCTGACTTTC
-	TRBV27	TRBJ1-1	-	CASSPKGIGTEAFF	TGTGCCAGCAGCCCTAAGGGGATCGGCACTGAAGCTTTCTTT
few	TRBV25-1	TRBJ1-1	TRBD1	CASSKDRRMNTEAFF	TGTGCCAGCAGTAAGGACAGGAGAATGAACACTGAAGCTTTCTTT
-	TRBV6-1	TRBJ2-3	TRBD2	CASSEVLRGGTDTQYF	TGTGCCAGCAGTGAAGTCCTGCGGGGGGGCACAGATACGCAGTATTTT
once	TRBV5-4	TRBJ2-2	TRBD1	CASSLEGAAAAGELFF	TGTGCCAGCAGCTTGGAGGGGGCAGCTGCCGCCGGGGAGCTGTTTTTT
-	TRBV10-2	TRBJ2-2	TRBD2	CASSSAGGTGELFF	TGCGCCAGCAGTTCCGCGGGGGGCACCGGGGAGCTGTTTTTT
-	TRBV24-1	TRBJ2-3	TRBD2	CATSDTSGGFDTQYF	TGTGCCACCAGTGACACTAGCGGGGGGTTCGATACGCAGTATTTT
few	TRBV27	TRBJ1-6	TRBD1	CASSRQGALNNSPLHF	TGTGCCAGCAGTAGACAGGGGGCGCTTAATAATTCACCCCTCCACTTT
-	TRBV7-9	TRBJ1-1	-	CASSATGFEGTEAFF	TGTGCCAGCAGCGCCACAGGGTTTGAGGGCACTGAAGCTTTCTTT
-	TRBV2	TRBJ2-3	-	CASTITDTQYF	TGTGCCAGCACTATCACAGATACGCAGTATTTT
once	TRBV5-1	TRBJ2-7	TRBD2	CASKAGTSGVEQYF	TGCGCCAGCAAGGCCGGGACTAGCGGGGTCGAGCAGTACTTC
-	TRBV6-2/TRBV6-3	TRBJ1-4	TRBD1	CASSLRQGREKLFF	TGTGCCAGCAGTCTTCGACAGGGAAGGGAAAAACTGTTTTTT
-	TRBV19	TRBJ1-4	TRBD1	CASSIDHRGLNEKLFF	TGTGCCAGTAGTATAGACCACAGGGGGCTAAATGAAAAACTGTTTTTT
-	TRBV6-4	TRBJ2-2	-	CASSEGGLYTGELFF	TGTGCCAGCAGTGAGGGGGGACTTTACACCGGGGAGCTGTTTTTT
once	TRBV6-5	TRBJ1-3	TRBD1	CASSYRGGGNTIYF	TGTGCCAGCAGTTACAGAGGGGGCGGAAACACCATATATTTT
-	TRBV18	TRBJ1-1	-	CASSPEFGAEAFF	TGTGCCAGCTCACCAGAATTCGGAGCTGAAGCTTTCTTT
-	TRBV7-2	TRBJ1-4	TRBD1	CASSPNPGQVNEKLFF	TGTGCCAGCAGCCCTAATCCGGGACAGGTTAATGAAAAACTGTTTTTT
once	TRBV3-1/TRBV3-2	TRBJ1-2	-	CASSQERWGYTF	TGTGCCAGCAGCCAAGAACGGTGGGGCTACACCTTC
-	TRBV14	TRBJ2-7	TRBD2	CASSPQRGAVNEQYF	TGTGCCAGCAGCCCCCAGCGGGGGGCCGTCAACGAGCAGTACTTC
-	TRBV6-5	TRBJ1-2	-	CASINRAADYGYTF	TGTGCCAGCATCAATCGCGCGGCTGACTATGGCTACACCTTC
-	TRBV7-9	TRBJ1-2	TRBD1	CASSITGGSLFDGYTF	TGTGCCAGCAGCATAACAGGGGGCTCTTTGTTTGATGGCTACACCTTC
-	TRBV12-2	TRBJ2-7	-	CASRLGGQGRQYF	TGTGCAAGTCGCTTAGGGGGACAGGGCCGCCAGTACTTC
-	TRBV9	TRBJ1-2	-	CASSVEAQARRGYTF	TGTGCCAGCAGCGTAGAGGCTCAGGCGAGGAGGGGCTACACCTTC
-	TRBV5-1	TRBJ1-2	TRBD1	CASSLDRGGGYTF	TGCGCCAGCAGCTTGGACAGGGGAGGTGGCTACACCTTC
-	TRBV6-5	TRBJ1-2	-	CASSSQGRGPGGYTF	TGTGCCAGCAGTTCCCAGGGCAGGGGACCGGGTGGCTACACCTTC